This entry is about one T cell receptor (beta chain). The participants were between about 18 and 90 years old and came from roughly 25 US areas. The study counted Cohort 3 donors as recovered given two negative PCRs, clearance, or symptom resolution. These data originate in a study of blood T cell repertoires in COVID-19. Whole-study context: Nucleic acid was either cDNA or gDNA, and it came from T cells, B-cell-depleted T cells, or PBMCs.

V lost 4 bases and J lost 3; bases outside the gene matches: 0. The length of the CDR3 is 13 residues. CDR1 is MNHEY, CDR2 SMNVEV, per germline (reference sequence). TCRdb keeps only in-frame clones here, not all; method: immunoSEQ multiplex PCR. Here the sample spans nearly 350,000 clones, roughly 87% being singletons. The rearrangement uses TRBV27 and TRBJ1-2, with TRBD1 identical over 9 bases. Material for sequencing was PBMCs or T cells enriched from blood (not recorded which). This receptor was taken from a woman aged 30 to 39 who had recovered from COVID-19. The CDR3 DNA sequence: TGTGCCAGCAGTTGGGACAGGGACTATGGCTACACCTTC. Protein sequence: CASSWDRDYGYTF.